The 23 T cell receptor beta chains reported below all come from one sample, sequenced in a study of T-cell reconstitution after alpha-beta-depleted transplantation in children. For TCRbeta, the library was prepared with unique molecular identifiers. MiXCR, run by TCRdb on the PCR reads, gives a single entry per CDR3 protein. The profile covers roughly 790,000 distinct CDR3 sequences, with around 17% appearing a single time and about 5% taken by the ten largest. The source was PBMCs, mostly from graft donor cells, collected 360 days after TCRalphabeta/CD19-depleted stem cell transplant. The source is a male patient aged 10 to 17 who had a stem cell transplant for acute lymphoblastic leukemia, so the T cells may come from the graft donor.

This clonotype has at least ten counts. The chain has TRBV20-1 and TRBJ1-5, with 7 bases lining up with TRBD1. Trimming removed 6 bases from V and 4 bases from J; junction bases left unmatched: 9. CDR3 length: 14 amino acids. Per the germline V gene, CDR1 is DFQATT and CDR2 is SNEGSKA (reference sequence). CDR3 nucleotides: TGCAGTGCCACAGACAGGGCTCGGAATCAGCCCCAGCATTTT. This translates into CSATDRARNQPQHF.

This clonotype has a handful of counts. V and J are TRBV14 and TRBJ2-1; D call uncertain. This CDR3 spans 15 amino acids. CDR1 and CDR2 (germline): SGHDN, FVKESK. Trimming removed 1 base from V and 0 bases from J, with 7 bases in between. The CDR3 DNA reads TGTGCCAGCAGCCAAGCGCCAAACTCCTACAATGAGCAGTTCTTC. Translated: CASSQAPNSYNEQFF.

This clonotype was detected only a few times. This chain links TRBV7-8 with TRBJ2-1; 9 positions match TRBD2. The germline gives CDR1 SGHVS, CDR2 FQNEAQ. CDR3 length: 16 amino acids. V shed 6 bases, J shed 8 bases, and the junction held 14 bases outside the gene matches. The CDR3 DNA reads TGTGCCAGCAGGGCGACTAGCGGCCAAGGGTGGGATGAGCAGTTCTTC. Its protein is CASRATSGQGWDEQFF.

This clonotype occurred a few times. The CDR3 sequence is CASSSGTSESTDTQYF. The CDR3 DNA reads as TGTGCCAGCAGCAGCGGGACTAGCGAGAGCACAGATACGCAGTATTTT. The V and J genes are TRBV11-2 and TRBJ2-3, with 10 bases aligning to TRBD2. The junction had 5 bases not matched to a gene; V was cut back by 5 bases and J by 0 bases. Germline V gene lookup returns CDR1 SGHAT and CDR2 FQNNGV. CDR3 length equals 16 residues.

This chain links TRBV29-1 with TRBJ2-1; D not certain. CDR3 length: 14 amino acids. The V end lost 1 base, the J end lost 9 bases, and 16 bases lay between the germline ends. Per the germline V gene, CDR1 is SQVTM and CDR2 is ANQGSEA. The CDR3, as DNA: TGCAGCGTTGAAGTCTTGGAGAGGTTAAGTGAGCAGTTCTTC. Translating it yields CSVEVLERLSEQFF.

This chain uses TRBV29-1 with TRBJ1-1, with 11 nucleotides matching TRBD1. With V trimmed by 4 bases and J by 0 bases, 7 bases remained unmatched. CDR1 and CDR2 from the germline V gene are SQVTM and ANQGSEA. The CDR3 contains 16 residues. CDR3 bases: TGCAGCGTTGGCCGGACAGGGGGCCCCTTGAACACTGAAGCTTTCTTT. This translates into CSVGRTGGPLNTEAFF.

V and J are TRBV9 and TRBJ2-5; 10 nucleotides align to TRBD2. V shed 0 bases, J shed 3 bases, and the junction held 5 bases outside the gene matches. The CDR3 loop spans 16 amino acids. Germline V gene sequence: CDR1 SGDLS, CDR2 YYNGEE. This chain's CDR3 is CASSVGVLAGKETQYF. The CDR3, as DNA: TGTGCCAGCAGCGTAGGGGTACTAGCGGGAAAAGAGACCCAGTACTTC.

This clonotype was seen repeatedly, ten times or more. The rearrangement joins TRBV5-1 to TRBJ2-1; possibly TRBD2 for D (6 bases). V gave up 7 bases and J gave up 9 bases, with 20 bases separating them. The CDR3 consists of 14 residues. CDR1 is SGHRS, CDR2 YFSETQ, per germline. Written as DNA, the CDR3 is TGCGCCAGCCTTAGCGGACTCCGCTCGGGTGAGCAGTTCTTC. It translates to CASLSGLRSGEQFF.

This clonotype was counted ten times or more. The J gene is TRBJ2-2, the V gene TRBV4-1; TRBD2 aligns across 14 bases. CDR1 is MGHRA and CDR2 is YSYEKL in the germline V gene. V dropped 4 bases and J dropped 8; count of bases not matched to a gene: 3. This CDR3 spans 15 amino acids. The chain's CDR3 is CASSPWTSGRGELFF. In DNA, the CDR3 is TGCGCCAGCAGCCCCTGGACTAGCGGGAGGGGGGAGCTGTTTTTT.

This clonotype appeared many times. The CDR3 sequence: CASGTTWTGRGNTIYF. The CDR3 DNA reads TGTGCCAGCGGAACTACCTGGACAGGGCGAGGAAACACCATATATTTT. V gene TRBV2 combines with J gene TRBJ1-3; 8 bases match TRBD1. J lost 4 bases, V lost 8 bases, and 13 bases had no gene match. This CDR3 comprises 16 residues. Germline V gene lookup returns CDR1 SNHLY and CDR2 FYNNEI.

V is TRBV7-8 and J is TRBJ2-7; D might be TRBD1 (6 bases). V dropped 5 bases and J dropped 0 bases, with 14 bases sitting between them. This CDR3 spans 15 amino acids. Per the germline V gene, CDR1 is SGHVS and CDR2 is FQNEAQ. The CDR3 nucleotides are TGTGCCAGCAGCCTATGGGCAGGGGACTCCTACGAGCAGTACTTC. Translated: CASSLWAGDSYEQYF.

This clonotype was found many times. The chain couples TRBV29-1 to TRBJ2-1; D may be TRBD2 (5 bases). The CDR3 length is 15 residues. The V end was cut by 2 bases, the J end by 0 bases, with 11 bases between. Germline CDR1 and CDR2: SQVTM and ANQGSEA. CDR3 loop: CSVEFAGSSYNEQFF. DNA of the CDR3: TGCAGCGTTGAATTTGCGGGTAGCTCCTACAATGAGCAGTTCTTC.

At least ten counts were recorded for this clonotype. The J gene is TRBJ2-3, the V gene TRBV12-3 or TRBV12-4, with D possibly TRBD2 on 6 matching bases. V lost 5 bases to trimming and J lost 2 bases, with 11 bases between them. CDR3 length: 14 amino acids. The CDR3 sequence: CASSNRDSTDTQYF. In DNA, the CDR3 is TGTGCCAGCAGTAACCGGGACTCCACAGATACGCAGTATTTT.

This clonotype was observed a handful of times. The chain combines TRBV27 with TRBJ2-1; D is ambiguous. The ends were cut back, 3 bases at V and 4 bases at J, with 13 bases in the middle. The CDR3 totals 15 residues. CDR1 and CDR2 (germline): MNHEY, SMNVEV (reference sequence). In DNA form, the CDR3 reads TGTGCCAGCAGTTTCTATACAGCCCAGTACAATGAGCAGTTCTTC. Translating it yields CASSFYTAQYNEQFF.

This clonotype came up a few times. The CDR3 nucleotides are TGTGCCACCAGTGATTCGCGGGCTGCCTACGAGCAGTACTTC. Translating it yields CATSDSRAAYEQYF. V and J are TRBV24-1 and TRBJ2-7; maybe TRBD2 (5 bases). The V gene lost 2 bases and the J gene lost 2 bases, with 9 bases spanning the gap. Per germline, CDR1 KGHDR and CDR2 SFDVKD. This CDR3 has 14 residues.

The chain carries TRBV30 and TRBJ2-1; 7 bases fit TRBD2. The CDR3 is made up of 11 amino acids. From germline, CDR1 is GTSNPN and CDR2 SVGIG (reference sequence). The V segment lost 3 bases and the J segment 15 bases; nucleotides outside the gene matches: 8. CDR3 residues: CAWRDWRELFF. In nucleotides, the CDR3 is TGTGCCTGGAGGGACTGGCGGGAGTTGTTCTTC.

This rearrangement joins TRBV12-3 or TRBV12-4 to TRBJ1-2; D call uncertain. The length of the CDR3 is 12 residues. V was pared by 5 bases and J by 2 bases, with 6 bases between. CDR3 in amino acids: CASSPLNYGYTF. For the CDR3, the DNA is TGTGCCAGCAGTCCTCTCAACTATGGCTACACCTTC.

This clonotype was found a few times. The chain uses TRBV5-6 and TRBJ2-2; D unclear. Trimming took 2 bases from V and 6 from J, leaving 5 bases between them. Germline-derived CDR1 and CDR2 are SGHDT and YYEEEE. This CDR3 region has 12 residues. The CDR3 region has the DNA TGTGCCAGCAGCTTTTGGGCCGGGGAGCTGTTTTTT. This gives the protein CASSFWAGELFF.

This clonotype was seen many times. The chain's CDR3 is CASSPGGEQFF. Written as DNA, the CDR3 is TGTGCCAGCAGTCCAGGGGGTGAGCAGTTCTTC. The V and J genes are TRBV12-3 or TRBV12-4 and TRBJ2-1; TRBD1 matches 7 bases. Germline trimming cut 5 bases from V and 9 bases from J; bases unmatched to any gene: 1. This CDR3 region has 11 residues.

The table lists this clonotype with a few counts. The chain's CDR3 is CASSTGLGRSNQPQHF. The CDR3 coding sequence is TGTGCCAGCAGCACAGGGCTCGGTCGGAGCAATCAGCCCCAGCATTTT. The chain couples TRBV3-1 to TRBJ1-5; tentative D call: TRBD1 (6 bases). The CDR3 runs 16 residues. V lost 5 bases and J lost 1, with 15 bases in between. Germline V lookup: CDR1 LGHDT, CDR2 YNNKEL (reference sequence).

The chain joins TRBV5-1 to TRBJ2-7; D is perhaps TRBD1 (6 bases). Germline CDR1 is SGHRS and CDR2 is YFSETQ. CDR3 length: 15 residues. Trimming took off 3 bases at V and 6 bases at J, with 19 bases between the two ends. CDR3 DNA sequence: TGCGCCAGCAGCTCTCTACGGGGCAGGGGAGCCGAGCAGTACTTC. Protein sequence: CASSSLRGRGAEQYF.

This clonotype was seen more than once but under ten times. V gene TRBV15 combines with J gene TRBJ2-7; D remains unclear. Trimming stripped 3 bases from V and 6 bases from J, with 9 bases between. This CDR3 region has 12 residues. The germline V gene has CDR1 LNHNV and CDR2 YYDKDF (reference sequence). CDR3: CATSSAASEQYF. In DNA, the CDR3 is TGTGCCACCAGCAGCGCAGCATCCGAGCAGTACTTC.

This clonotype was counted at least ten times. The genes are TRBV7-9 and TRBJ2-1; 9 bases agree with TRBD2. CDR1 is SEHNR and CDR2 is FQNEAQ in the germline V gene (reference sequence). The V and J ends lost 0 bases and 3 bases, in that order; junction bases with no gene match: 3. This CDR3 comprises 16 residues. The CDR3 DNA follows: TGTGCCAGCAGCTTAGCTAGCGGGGGCGTCTACAATGAGCAGTTCTTC. As protein: CASSLASGGVYNEQFF.